The following is a TCR beta chain sequence with its context. The clone's antigen remains unknown. Measured from the cysteine to the phenylalanine, the CDR3 is 15 residues long. The kept DNA is CDR3 alone, 45 bases in frame from the first base. The germline V gene specifies KGHSH as CDR1 and LQKENI as CDR2. V has 1 base trimmed and J has 2 bases trimmed; junction bases matching no gene number 2. This entry is derived from a study of cytomegalovirus exposure and HLA in healthy donors (dated by TCRdb to 2016 to 2017). A note on the overall study: In an earlier analysis of 450 to 750 of the donors, about 260 Gb of sequence data and 120 million or so unique TCR beta sequences from 150 million to 200 million T cells were reported. Approximately 300 gigabases of sequencing data and around 85 million unique TCR sequences made up an early release that covered over 550 HLA-typed donors. The genetic ancestry cluster associated with self-reported Caucasian donors included around 76% of the roughly 400 genotyped donors. The study aimed to test whether signatures of past pathogen exposure could be identified by cataloging public T cell receptors. The T cell repertoires of 670 or so subjects were profiled by immunosequencing and related to cytomegalovirus serostatus. Along with the roughly 670-subject first cohort, a separate validation cohort of over a hundred different subjects was used. High-throughput TCR immunosequencing, statistical association of individual TCRs with disease status, and machine learning were combined to predict cytomegalovirus infection status. A later analysis re-examined previously published TCR beta repertoires from 500 to 700 donors and added high-resolution HLA genotyping to investigate patterns of TCR occurrence. Rather than using new phenotypic data, the later analysis identified candidate immune exposures from TCR beta sequences and from how often those sequences occurred across donors. To decide whether each TCR beta V gene segment behaved as functional or pseudogenic, an earlier analysis of some 540 of the donors relied on high-throughput TCR beta sequencing. Donor age, sex, ethnicity and CMV serostatus were compiled alongside the repertoire data. A later genetic analysis used genome-wide SNP genotypes for 398 of the 666 donors, treating that subset as a discovery cohort. All discovery cohort repertoires had been generated using a single sequencing platform. Class I and class II HLA loci were covered by the typing at four-digit resolution. Typing coverage differed by locus: A, B, C, DRB1 and DQB1 were typed in about 629-640 donors, DQA1 in 500 to 550, DPA1 in 600 to 610, and DPB1 in about 450. Because of strong linkage in the cohort, roughly five DR-DQ haplotypes were treated as single units for association and clustering. Across 398 genotyped donors of the cohort, an average of roughly 250,000 unique TCR beta nucleotide sequences per donor were sequenced, and around 20% of those sequences were non-productive.

The receptor library was made with the immunoSEQ multiplex PCR assay. A mixture of 60 forward primers for TCR Vbeta segments and 13 reverse primers for TCR Jbeta segments was used in the multiplex PCR. A multiplex PCR assay on genomic DNA amplified the CDR3 region of rearranged TCR beta genes. The amplified TCR beta libraries were sequenced on the Illumina HiSeq System as 87-base-pair reads. Concerning the study's data processing: A later analysis counted about 80 million unique TCR beta chains across the 640 or so repertoires, and around 12 million of these chains were shared by at least two donors. A nearest-neighbor algorithm error-corrected the raw reads and collapsed the reads into unique sequences, merging closely related sequences to remove PCR and sequencing errors. To assign V, D and J gene segments, CDR3 sequences were aligned to IMGT reference sequences. For a sequence to be retained, a match of at least six nucleotides was required to both a V gene segment and a J gene segment. Rearrangements were classified as productive when the CDR3 lacked stop codons and remained in frame with V and J, and all other rearrangements were classified as non-productive. Following IMGT convention, CDR3 was defined as the stretch from the second conserved V-encoded cysteine to the conserved J-encoded phenylalanine. The earlier analysis of about 590 of the donors excluded sequences that lacked an unambiguous match to a single V gene segment. An earlier analysis of roughly 590 of the donors called V segments functional above 56.7% productive rearrangements and segregating when the between-donor standard deviation exceeded 5%. A statistical classification framework was built to diagnose cytomegalovirus status from the catalog of TCR beta chain sequences. A later analysis assigned V and J genes by comparing TCR nucleotide sequences with IMGT/GENE-DB human TR gene sequences. In a later analysis, CDR3 sequences and most-parsimonious VDJ recombination scenarios were assigned using the TCRdist pipeline. In a later analysis, each TCR beta chain was defined by its CDR3 amino acid sequence together with its V-gene family, and reads without a unique V-gene family were excluded. As a way to deal with suspected cross-contamination and a sequencing artifact, a later analysis dropped nearly 600 nucleotide sequences that were highly shared and had low generation probability. In a later analysis, a clonal expansion index was calculated for each public chain from normalized within-repertoire ranks of inferred template counts. Generation probabilities in a later analysis came from a VDJ recombination model fitted to out-of-frame rearrangements, and those results were checked against IGoR. A later analysis scored TCR-TCR, TCR-HLA and TCR-CMV co-occurrence with hypergeometric tests, applying a repertoire-size bias correction to TCR pairs. In a later analysis, false discovery rates were estimated by permuting HLA or CMV assignments 20 times. In a later analysis, co-occurring TCRs were grouped using DBSCAN, and TCRdist sequence similarity was added for clustering within HLA-allele-positive subsets. Repertoires with fewer than 30,000 or more than 120,000 public chains, plus five repertoires with anomalous nucleotide sharing, were excluded from co-occurrence clustering. TCRdb's version of the immuneACCESS table is confined to in-frame rearrangements and falls short of the full clone set. An unresolved V gene accounts for under half of the shortfall where checked; the remainder is of unknown origin. For V, J and clone size, that table is used; D and trimming come from the DNA. In this sample's table one finds more than 40,000 clones. Of the sample, less than 1.2% falls within the top ten clones.

The cohort was made up of roughly 670 healthy bone marrow donors. At the time of sampling, all cohort members were nominally healthy, though unrecorded immune exposures were likely present. The donor tested CMV seronegative, placing the donor among the 300 to 450 seronegative members of the cohort. A peripheral blood sample was collected from each donor, and TCR beta sequencing was performed on peripheral blood mononuclear cells. The Qiagen DNeasy Blood Extraction Kit was used to extract genomic DNA from the blood cell samples. The investigation overall reported the following: In a later analysis, several top co-occurrence clusters were reported to appear linked to parvovirus B19, influenza, CMV and Epstein-Barr virus. Because counts were too low, roughly 18 rarely observed V segments, including chromosome 9 orphons, were left out of the earlier analysis of some 640 of the donors. In a later analysis, 16,951 TCR beta sequences were associated with specific HLA alleles at a false discovery rate of 0.05. In a later analysis, HLA-associated TCR beta chains showed more clonal expansion and lower generation probabilities than non-associated chains that were equally common. A further reported finding was that TCR beta sequences accurately predicted the HLA-A and HLA-B alleles for most subjects in the first cohort. A later analysis found that TCR association rates varied across HLA loci, with DRB1 alleles showing the most associated TCRs and HLA-C alleles the fewest. A later genetic analysis reported fewer N-insertions in productive TCRs among donors in an Asian-associated ancestry cluster than the roughly 670-donor mean. Assigning TCR associations to individual alleles was difficult when HLA alleles, especially DR and DQ, strongly co-occurred. In a later genetic analysis, a missense DCLRE1C variant was associated with V-gene and J-gene trimming of TCR beta chains, and the association was replicated in an independent cohort. HLA typing was unavailable for some donors at each locus, so association tests used only the typed subset. The cohort was sequenced for TCR beta chains only, and without alpha or paired-chain data the features that could be detected were limited. The study gave a list of roughly 150 TCR beta chains associated with cytomegalovirus. Sequencing depth was assumed to be roughly uniform across donors in the presence/absence analyses, though that assumption may not hold. The sequencing pipeline was judged likely to have produced a cluster of highly shared sequence variants as a technical artifact. In both the original and validation cohorts, the classifier was reported to diagnose cytomegalovirus status with high specificity and sensitivity. It was suggested by the authors that the approach could potentially be generalized to other disease states and immunological phenotypes. Immune exposure information for the cohort was limited to CMV serostatus. Correlated functional status among segregating V segments might be attributable to linkage disequilibrium, but an unknown experimental factor could not be ruled out. A later analysis found that most CMV-associated TCR beta chains appeared HLA-restricted, with HLA associations seemingly driven largely by CMV exposure. An earlier analysis of approximately 600 of the donors showed that most TCR beta V segments appeared in productive rearrangements either about 87% or about 30% of the time, which broadly matched IMGT annotations. Most TCR sequences were seen in very few donors, while some public TCRs were found in many individuals. Some IMGT-functional V segments, including TRBV6-2 and TRBV6-3, could not be distinguished by the 87-base-pair reads and were therefore excluded. Three of the identified cytomegalovirus-associated TCR beta chains were confirmed in vitro to be specific for cytomegalovirus antigens.

This TCR came from a woman aged 40 to 50 in good health and CMV-seronegative. Material for sequencing was PBMCs. This chain joins TRBV18 to TRBJ1-5, with TRBD1 identical over 7 junction bases. Here the CDR3 is given as CASSPQGAGNQPQHF. In nucleotides, the sequence is TGTGCCAGCTCACCACAGGGGGCGGGCAATCAGCCCCAGCATTTT.